The 19 T cell receptor delta chains presented below share a single source sample, sequenced in a study of gamma-delta T cells after stem cell transplantation. TCRdb reprocessed the RT-PCR reads through CATT. Of around 1,100 delta-chain clones listed, approximately 3.8% are singletons. Sequenced sample: gamma-delta T cells. These receptors were collected from a human donor. It is not recorded whose cells these are; they may come from a transplant donor.

A note on this clone: The translation of this DNA and the TCRdb protein of a much larger clone differ at residue 10, probably owing to a read error; the protein shown here is translated from the DNA. The rearrangement joins TRDV2 to TRDJ1, with TRDD3 as a possible D gene (5 bases). The length of the CDR3 is 21 residues. The germline CDR1 and CDR2 sequences are GEAIGNYY and EKD. With 0 bases removed from V and 0 bases from J, the gap between germline ends came to 28 bases. CDR3 residues: CACDTVKPVWGPNLYTDKLIF. The CDR3 DNA reads as TGTGCCTGTGACACCGTAAAACCTGTATGGGGACCAAACCTGTACACCGATAAACTCATCTTT.

As regards this clone: TCRdb's protein, taken from a much larger clone, differs from this DNA's translation at residue 16, likely owing to a read error; the protein displayed comes from the DNA. The rearrangement joins TRDV2 to TRDJ3; 9 bases map to TRDD3. In germline, CDR1 is GEAIGNYY, CDR2 EKD. The CDR3 loop spans 18 amino acids. CDR3 in DNA: TGTGCCTGTGACCCTACTGGGGGAGACTCCTGGGACACCCGACAGGTGTTTTTC. Its translation is CACDPTGGDSWDTRQVFF.

This clone was counted only a few times. This likely stems from a read error, as it lies one base from a far larger clone. Distinct nucleotide sequences in the sample also encode this CDR3. The J gene is TRDJ3, the V gene TRDV2, with TRDD3 matching 12 bases. Germline values: CDR1 GEAIGNYY, CDR2 EKD. The junction had 15 bases not matched to a gene; V was cut back by 3 bases and J by 4 bases. The CDR3 spans 21 residues. CDR3: CACDPAEAGGYGSWDTRQMFF. The CDR3 DNA reads as TGTGCCTGTGACCCCGCGGAGGCTGGGGGATACGGCTCTTGGGACACCCGACAGATGTTTTTC.

This clone was counted a few times. The protein given by TCRdb reflects a much larger clone and differs at residue 10 from this DNA's translation, likely from a read error; the protein shown is the DNA's translation. The chain links TRDV2 to TRDJ1; TRDD3 aligns across 9 bases. Germline values: CDR1 GEAIGNYY, CDR2 EKD. CDR3 size: 14 residues. CDR3 amino acids: CASDKLGDTNKLIF. The DNA of the CDR3 is TGTGCCTCTGACAAACTGGGGGACACCAATAAACTCATCTTT.

The table lists this clone with a few counts. A clone one base away is much larger, so this may be a read error. Other DNA sequences from this sample encode an identical CDR3 as well. The chain has TRDV2 and TRDJ1; weak D call: TRDD2 (6 bases). The CDR3 runs 19 residues. The ends were cut back, 0 bases at V and 0 bases at J, with 22 bases in the middle. The germline V gene has CDR1 GEAIGNYY and CDR2 EKD. The CDR3 DNA reads as TGTGCCTGTGACACCCTTCGGGGTCCTACTGGAGGACACACCGATAAACTCATCTTT. Translation: CACDTLRGPTGGHTDKLIF.

Notes on this clone: This likely traces to a read error, being one base from a far larger clone. Other nucleotide sequences in the sample specify the same CDR3. The chain links TRDV2 to TRDJ1; D is unresolved. The CDR3 is made up of 15 amino acids. Germline lookup yields CDR1 GEAIGNYY and CDR2 EKD. CDR3 loop: CACDAIKSLTDKLIF. The CDR3 nucleotides read TGTGCCTGTGACGCGATCAAATCTCTCACCGATAAACTCATTTTT.

Comment on this clone: One base away lies a much larger clone, so this may be a sequencing read error. In the same sample, other DNA sequences code for this CDR3. The chain is built from TRDV2 and TRDJ1, with 12 bases identical to TRDD3. V trimming: 2 bases; J trimming: 1 base; junction bases outside the gene matches: 7. The CDR3 loop spans 17 amino acids. Germline CDR1 reads GEAIGNYY; CDR2 reads EKD. Here the CDR3 DNA reads TGTGCCTGTGACAGACTGGGGGATACAGGTCTCACCGATAAACTCATCTTT. It translates to CACDRLGDTGLTDKLIF.

As concerns this clone: Since a much larger clone is just one base distant, this may be a read error. The sample has other DNA sequences that encode this CDR3 too. The rearrangement links TRDV2 to TRDJ1; 13 nucleotides line up with TRDD3. The CDR3 contains 18 residues. Looked up from germline, CDR1 is GEAIGNYY and CDR2 is EKD. In DNA, the CDR3 is TGTGCCTGTGATCCGGTACTGGGGGATACGGGGAACACCGATAAGCTCATCTTT. Translating gives CACDPVLGDTGNTDKLIF.

This clone has more than one count but fewer than ten. TCRdb records a much larger clone's protein for this DNA, with a difference at residue 5 that likely arises from a read error; the protein given is the translation of the DNA. The chain employs TRDV2 and TRDJ1; 13 bases align to TRDD3. The CDR3 has 18 amino acids. Germline CDR1 reads GEAIGNYY; CDR2 reads EKD. V trimming: 1 base; J trimming: 3 bases; junction bases outside the gene matches: 10. The CDR3 protein is CACDTVLGDTLESDKLIF. CDR3 nucleotides: TGTGCCTGTGACACTGTACTGGGGGATACGCTTGAGTCCGATAAACTCATCTTT.

This clone showed up just a few times. The TCRdb protein, from a much larger clone, departs from this DNA's translation at residue 10, likely by read error; the protein shown derives from the DNA. Here the CDR3 DNA reads TGTGCCTGTGACACCCTCTCTGGGGGACGCCCCCGAGAACACTTCCATAAACTCATCTTT. It translates to CACDTLSGGRPREHFHKLIF. This chain joins TRDV2 and TRDJ1, with 8 nucleotides matching TRDD3. The trim removed 0 bases at V and 6 bases at J, leaving 23 bases unmatched. In germline, CDR1 is GEAIGNYY, CDR2 EKD. The CDR3 totals 20 residues.

This clone ranks as medium-sized. The CDR3 region is CACDTLSSYEVGDSDKLIF. Written as DNA, the CDR3 is TGTGCCTGTGACACTCTCTCTTCCTACGAGGTGGGGGACTCCGATAAACTCATCTTT. The genes are TRDV2 and TRDJ1, with D possibly TRDD2 on 8 matching bases. The CDR3 is made up of 19 amino acids. The germline gives CDR1 GEAIGNYY, CDR2 EKD. V was shortened by 1 base and J by 3 bases, with 26 bases between the two germline ends.

By share, this clone counts as medium-sized. This chain's CDR3 is CACDNTGTSWDTRQMFF. The CDR3 nucleotides read TGTGCCTGTGACAATACTGGAACCTCCTGGGACACCCGACAGATGTTTTTC. The chain recombines TRDV2 with TRDJ3, with D perhaps TRDD3 (5 bases). V gave up 2 bases and J gave up 0 bases, with 10 bases separating them. The length of the CDR3 is 17 residues. Germline CDR1 GEAIGNYY, CDR2 EKD.

In its sample, this clone is large. V and J are TRDV2 and TRDJ1; TRDD3 matches 9 bases. There are 17 residues in the CDR3. CDR1 and CDR2 from the germline V gene are GEAIGNYY and EKD. V shed 3 bases and J 0 bases; nucleotides not matched to a gene: 10. CDR3 protein: CACDPISTGGNTDKLIF. The DNA for the CDR3 is TGTGCCTGTGACCCCATTAGTACTGGGGGAAACACCGATAAACTCATCTTT.

This clone has only one observation. The rearrangement links TRDV2 to TRDJ3, with 13 bases matching TRDD3. The CDR3 length is 20 residues. V was clipped by 5 bases and J by 0 bases; unmatched bases: 9. CDR1 is GEAIGNYY, CDR2 EKD, per germline. In DNA, the CDR3 is TGTGCCTGTGGCACTGGGGGATACGGAGTGGGCTCCTGGGACACCCGACAGATGTTTTTC. The encoded protein is CACGTGGYGVGSWDTRQMFF.

This clone is labeled medium-sized. Just one base apart from a much larger clone, this may be a read error. The chain recombines TRDV2 with TRDJ1; 10 nucleotides line up with TRDD3. This CDR3 region has 17 residues. The J segment lost 5 bases and the V segment lost 3 bases, leaving 14 bases of the junction unmatched. The germline V gene encodes CDR1 GEAIGNYY and CDR2 EKD. The CDR3 DNA reads as TGTGCCTGTGACGCCTTACTGGGGGATTCTGGACCAGATAAACTCATCTTT. Its translation is CACDALLGDSGPDKLIF.

On this clone itself: The germline gene is not matched at one end of the junction; a read error may be the cause. The chain carries TRDV2 and TRDJ3, with TRDD3 matching over 11 bases. Germline V gives CDR1 GEAIGNYY, CDR2 EKD. This CDR3 has 20 residues. DNA for the CDR3: TGTGCCCGTGACACCGTAGACACTGGGGGATACTCCTGGGACACCCGACAGATGTTTTTC. Its translation: CARDTVDTGGYSWDTRQMFF.

By sample share, this clone is large (0.1 to 1%). The sample carries other DNA sequences with the same CDR3. The J gene is TRDJ1, the V gene TRDV2; the match to TRDD3 covers 9 bases. The germline V gene has CDR1 GEAIGNYY and CDR2 EKD. CDR3 size: 18 residues. J lost 1 base, V lost 3 bases, and 14 bases had no gene match. The CDR3 nucleotides are TGTGCCTGTGACCCCGTTAAATCTGGGGATACGGCCACCGATAAACTCATCTTT. The encoded protein is CACDPVKSGDTATDKLIF.

Notes on this clone: A far larger clone is just one base off, so this is likely a read error. The sample carries other DNA sequences with the same CDR3. CDR3 sequence reads: CACDTVGSVPGTTDKLIF. In DNA, the CDR3 is TGTGCCTGTGACACCGTGGGATCAGTACCCGGTACGACCGATAAACTCATCTTT. The genes are TRDV2 and TRDJ1, with D possibly being TRDD3 (5 bases). The CDR3 is 18 amino acids. The germline V gene has CDR1 GEAIGNYY and CDR2 EKD. V gave up 0 bases and J gave up 2 bases, with 21 bases separating them.

As concerns this clone: For this DNA, TCRdb reports the protein of a much larger clone, which diverges at residue 5, most likely from a read error; the protein presented here is translated directly from the DNA. The chain carries TRDV2 and TRDJ1, with 8 bases aligning to TRDD3. This CDR3 has 14 amino acids. CDR1 GEAIGNYY and CDR2 EKD come from the germline V gene. The CDR3 bases are TGTGCCTCTGACGAACTGGGGGACACCGATAAACTCATCTTT. Translation: CASDELGDTDKLIF.